This T cell receptor (beta chain) emerged from a study of T-cell reconstitution after alpha-beta-depleted transplantation in children. Preparation of the TCRbeta library involved a method that used unique molecular identifiers. From the PCR reads, TCRdb called clonotypes with MiXCR, one entry per CDR3 protein. The data show 610,000 or so distinct CDR3 sequences, roughly a quarter seen once. Trimming took 4 bases from V and 4 from J; bases not matched to a gene: 11. The CDR3 runs to 16 residues. CDR1 is SGHRS, CDR2 YFSETQ, per germline. The receptor's source is a boy less than two years old with Wiskott-Aldrich syndrome, due to receive a stem cell transplant. The sequenced sample was PBMCs, obtained before TCRalphabeta/CD19-depleted stem cell transplant. The rearrangement links TRBV5-1 to TRBJ2-3, with 8 nucleotides matching TRBD2. As DNA, the CDR3 is TGCGCCAGCAGCCCAAGAGCTAGCGGGCGGCCAGATACGCAGTATTTT. This encodes CASSPRASGRPDTQYF.